This T cell receptor (beta chain) was identified during a study of T cell repertoires in cytomegalovirus infection. Notes on the study in general: Ex vivo, HLA-C-restricted CMV-specific TCR beta clonotypes prevailed over the rest of the response.

One entry per CDR3 protein results from TCRdb running MiXCR on the reads. The sample includes 350,000 to 450,000 distinct CDR3 sequences, around a sixth of them seen just once. This clonotype has a count of ten or more. As yet, its antigen is unknown. Looked up from germline, CDR1 is SGHVS and CDR2 is FQNEAQ. CDR3 length: 13 amino acids. Trimming took off 6 bases at V and 3 bases at J, with 9 bases between the two ends. This TCR was sampled from a human donor in good health (CMV status not recorded). Some clones in this sample may be carry-over from other donors' samples. The specimen was PBMCs. This chain uses TRBV7-8 with TRBJ1-3; D ambiguous. For the CDR3, the DNA is TGTGCCAGCAGTCCCCGTGTTGGAAACACCATATATTTT. This sequence encodes CASSPRVGNTIYF.